One and the same sample provided the 13 T cell receptor beta chains below, sequenced in a study of technical replicates of blood from a handful of donors. TCRdb keeps only in-frame clones here, not all; method: immunoSEQ multiplex PCR. The sample shows 90,000 or so clones, roughly 94% of them seen only once. The sample comprised T cells isolated from PBMCs. These receptors were obtained from a human donor in good health.

This chain connects TRBV5-8 to TRBJ1-1, with D perhaps TRBD1 (6 bases). This CDR3 comprises 13 residues. Germline assignment: CDR1 SGHTS and CDR2 YDEGEE. Here the CDR3 reads CTWRQEDGTEAFF. Here the CDR3 DNA reads TGTACATGGAGACAGGAAGATGGCACTGAAGCTTTCTTT. The entire variable domain, with the rest obtained from reference TRBV5-8 and TRBJ1-1, is as follows: EAGVTQSPTHLIKTRGQQATLRCSPISGHTSVYWYQQALGLGLQFLLWYDEGEERNRGNFPPRFSGRQFPNYSSELNVNALELEDSALYLCTWRQEDGTEAFFGQGTRLTVV.

As regards this clone: The junction departs from germline at one end; a sequencing error may be responsible. The chain links TRBV7-7 to TRBJ2-7; a possible D gene is TRBD2 (6 bases). This CDR3 is built from 16 residues. Germline loops: CDR1 SSHAT, CDR2 FNYEAQ (reference sequence). The CDR3 sequence: CASSFRRGSCANEQYF. CDR3 DNA: TGTGCTAGCAGCTTCAGGAGGGGATCCTGCGCGAACGAGCAGTACTTC.

V and J are TRBV7-8 and TRBJ2-1; 7 nucleotides agree with TRBD2. Germline values: CDR1 SGHVS, CDR2 FQNEAQ. The CDR3 covers 14 residues. V was clipped by 2 bases and J by 4 bases; unmatched bases: 2. The CDR3 region is CASSLSGGYNEQFF. The DNA of the CDR3 is TGTGCCAGCAGCTTATCGGGGGGTTACAATGAGCAGTTCTTC.

The genes are TRBV11-2 and TRBJ2-3; a weak D match, TRBD2 (5 bases). V was clipped by 0 bases and J by 3 bases, with 10 bases between them. The V gene's germline CDR1 is SGHAT and CDR2 FQNNGV. The CDR3 has 15 amino acids. CDR3 DNA: TGTGCCAGCAGCTTAGATCGTAGAGGGACAGATACGCAGTATTTT. Its translation: CASSLDRRGTDTQYF.

The rearrangement links TRBV2 to TRBJ2-4, with D maybe TRBD1 (6 bases). With 6 bases removed from V and 8 bases from J, the gap between germline ends came to 11 bases. Germline values: CDR1 SNHLY, CDR2 FYNNEI. This CDR3 is built from 12 residues. The CDR3 DNA is TGTGCCAGCAGACCACAGGGAGACATTCAGTACTTC. It translates to CASRPQGDIQYF.

The chain is built from TRBV5-1 and TRBJ2-7; D not resolved. The CDR3 is 14 residues long. V was trimmed by 1 base and J by 1 base, leaving 9 bases between them. The germline V gene has CDR1 SGHRS and CDR2 YFSETQ. CDR3 nucleotides: TGCGCCAGCAGCTTGTCCCTCGGGTCCTACGAGCAGTACTTC. Its translation is CASSLSLGSYEQYF. The variable domain in full, with the rest retrieved from reference TRBV5-1 and TRBJ2-7, is KAGVTQTPRYLIKTRGQQVTLSCSPISGHRSVSWYQQTPGQGLQFLFEYFSETQRNKGNFPGRFSGRQFSNSRSEMNVSTLELGDSALYLCASSLSLGSYEQYFGPGTRLTVT.

This clone was seen a few times. The chain recombines TRBV30 with TRBJ2-3, with TRBD2 identical over 9 bases. The CDR3 covers 14 residues. The V gene's germline CDR1 is GTSNPN and CDR2 SVGIG (reference sequence). V trimming: 1 base; J trimming: 1 base; junction bases outside the gene matches: 0. In DNA, the CDR3 is TGTGCCTGGAGTGGGACTAGCGGCACAGATACGCAGTATTTT. Residues: CAWSGTSGTDTQYF.

The DNA for the CDR3 is TGTGCCAGCAGTTTTAAGAGATCCGGGGAGCTGTTTTTT. This codes for CASSFKRSGELFF. J is TRBJ2-2 and V is TRBV27; D uncertain. The germline gives CDR1 MNHEY, CDR2 SMNVEV (reference sequence). This CDR3 is built from 13 residues. V shed 3 bases and J shed 6 bases, with 8 bases lying between them.

The chain is built from TRBV9 and TRBJ2-3; 9 nucleotides match TRBD2. V shed 0 bases and J 6 bases; nucleotides not matched to a gene: 17. The CDR3 consists of 19 residues. The germline gives CDR1 SGDLS, CDR2 YYNGEE. The DNA of the CDR3 is TGTGCCAGCAGCGTAGAAATAAGGGGCTCTAGCGGGACCCCCGATACGCAGTATTTT. It encodes CASSVEIRGSSGTPDTQYF.

This clone was recorded only once. This chain links TRBV9 with TRBJ2-3; tentative D call: TRBD2 (5 bases). Germline lookup yields CDR1 SGDLS and CDR2 YYNGEE. Between the trimmed V and J ends, which lost 0 bases and 0 bases, there was a span of 8 bases. The CDR3 totals 15 residues. The CDR3 sequence: CASSVDEGSTDTQYF. CDR3 DNA: TGTGCCAGCAGCGTAGATGAGGGTAGCACAGATACGCAGTATTTT.

J is TRBJ1-2 and V is TRBV7-8; the D gene is possibly TRBD1 (5 bases). This CDR3 comprises 13 residues. CDR1 SGHVS and CDR2 FQNEAQ come from the germline V gene. V was shortened by 0 bases and J by 12 bases, with 14 bases between the two germline ends. The CDR3 loop is CASSLAEMTDNTF. In DNA form, the CDR3 reads TGTGCCAGCAGCTTAGCAGAGATGACAGACAACACCTTC.

This clone was seen just once. V gene TRBV9 combines with J gene TRBJ1-4; 10 bases are shared with TRBD1. Germline V gene data show CDR1 as SGDLS and CDR2 as YYNGEE. The CDR3 is 15 residues long. V lost 4 bases to trimming and J lost 5 bases; unmatched junction nucleotides: 5. CDR3 residues: CASSPPDRGNEKLFF. Written as DNA, the CDR3 is TGTGCCAGCAGCCCACCGGACAGGGGGAATGAAAAACTGTTTTTT.

V usage is TRBV6-1 and J usage is TRBJ2-7; tentatively, D is TRBD2 (5 bases). V was clipped by 7 bases and J by 4 bases, with 8 bases between them. The CDR3 covers 11 residues. CDR1 and CDR2 (germline): MNHNS, SASEGT. Written as DNA, the CDR3 is TGTGCCAGCACGGACTCTTACGAGCAGTACTTC. Translated: CASTDSYEQYF.